Listed here are 29 T cell receptor beta chains from one sample, sequenced in a study of OX40 agonist ivuxolimab in advanced cancers. Profiled with immunoSEQ multiplex PCR; TCRdb holds only in-frame clones, not every one. The table records fewer than 85,000 clones, 75% to 95% of them present only once. The input for sequencing was CD4+ or CD8+ T cells sorted from blood, taken in a trial of the OX40 agonist ivuxolimab. These receptors were taken from an adult with an advanced solid tumor such as melanoma, head and neck, liver or kidney cancer.

V is TRBV25-1 and J is TRBJ2-1; no definite D call. CDR3 length equals 15 residues. V was pared by 5 bases and J by 8 bases, with 19 bases between. Germline V gives CDR1 MGHDK, CDR2 SYGVNS. CDR3 sequence reads: CASSTARTAWDEQFF. CDR3 sequence (DNA): TGTGCCAGCAGTACTGCCCGGACCGCATGGGATGAGCAGTTCTTC. Full variable domain (rest looked up from reference TRBV25-1 and TRBJ2-1): EADIYQTPRYLVIGTGKKITLECSQTMGHDKMYWYQQDPGMELHLIHYSYGVNSTEKGDLSSESTVSRIRTEHFPLTLESARPSHTSQYLCASSTARTAWDEQFFGPGTRLTVL.

The V call is TRBV5-6, the J call TRBJ2-3; maybe TRBD1 (6 bases). This CDR3 contains 19 residues. Germline-derived CDR1 and CDR2 are SGHDT and YYEEEE. Trimming took 3 bases from V and 0 from J, leaving 23 bases between them. CDR3 sequence (DNA): TGTGCCAGCAGCTCACGCACAGGGTGGGGGAGAGCTAGCACAGATACGCAGTATTTT. Its translation: CASSSRTGWGRASTDTQYF.

The DNA of the CDR3 is TGTGCCAGCAGCCAAGGAGGGAATCAGCCCCAGCATTTT. This gives the protein CASSQGGNQPQHF. The chain has TRBV4-2 and TRBJ1-5; D gene uncertain. From germline, CDR1 is LGHNA and CDR2 YNFKEQ. Trimming pared 1 base from V and 4 bases from J, leaving 5 bases between. The CDR3 has 13 amino acids.

For this clone: A junction boundary mismatches the germline segment, possibly from a read error. V gene TRBV7-7 combines with J gene TRBJ2-7; D gene uncertain. From germline, CDR1 is SSHAT and CDR2 FNYEAQ (reference sequence). This CDR3 is built from 13 residues. DNA for the CDR3: TGTGCTAGCAGTCCACATCCCGGGTACGAGCAGTACTTC. It yields the protein CASSPHPGYEQYF.

This clone has just a few counts. This rearrangement joins TRBV19 to TRBJ1-1; tentatively, D is TRBD1 (5 bases). Germline-derived CDR1 and CDR2 are LNHDA and SQIVND (reference sequence). Trimming took off 6 bases at V and 3 bases at J, with 11 bases between the two ends. The CDR3 totals 13 residues. The CDR3 loop reads CASRLTGDTEAFF. Written as DNA, the CDR3 is TGTGCCAGTAGGCTAACAGGAGACACTGAAGCTTTCTTT.

The chain uses TRBV18 and TRBJ1-2; D perhaps matches TRBD1 (5 bases). Germline CDR1 and CDR2: KGHSH and LQKENI. V was cut by 3 bases and J by 6 bases, with 17 bases left in between. This CDR3 is built from 15 residues. The CDR3 coding sequence is TGTGCCAGCTCACCCCGATTGCAGGGCGGCGATGGCTACACCTTC. Translating it yields CASSPRLQGGDGYTF.

The chain is built from TRBV28 and TRBJ2-2; possible D gene TRBD2, 6 bases. Germline V gene sequence: CDR1 MDHEN, CDR2 SYDVKM. V was cut by 2 bases and J by 6 bases, with 13 bases left in between. The CDR3 spans 15 residues. The CDR3: CASSLALGGAGELFF. The DNA for the CDR3 is TGTGCCAGCAGTTTAGCGTTAGGCGGGGCCGGGGAGCTGTTTTTT.

This chain uses TRBV27 with TRBJ2-3; maybe TRBD2 (5 bases). Germline V gene lookup returns CDR1 MNHEY and CDR2 SMNVEV (reference sequence). The CDR3 totals 16 residues. V was shortened by 4 bases and J by 6 bases, with 20 bases between the two germline ends. DNA of the CDR3: TGTGCCAGCAGTTCCCGAGGGCTCCTACTCCGGGATACGCAGTATTTT. Its translation: CASSSRGLLLRDTQYF.

This clone was seen a single time. The V and J genes are TRBV19 and TRBJ1-1, with 11 bases identical to TRBD1. Germline-derived CDR1 and CDR2 are LNHDA and SQIVND (reference sequence). This CDR3 is built from 17 residues. Unmatched junction bases numbered 12, after V lost 3 bases and J lost 6 bases. For the CDR3, the DNA is TGTGCCAGTAGTATGAGTCAGGGACAGGGGGTTGCGGCTGAAGCTTTCTTT. Its translation: CASSMSQGQGVAAEAFF.

The chain couples TRBV19 to TRBJ2-1, with D unresolved. V gave up 10 bases and J gave up 4 bases, with 8 bases separating them. Germline loops: CDR1 LNHDA, CDR2 SQIVND (reference sequence). CDR3 length equals 11 residues. The CDR3 sequence: CATEFYNEQFF. The CDR3 DNA reads as TGTGCCACCGAGTTTTACAATGAGCAGTTCTTC.

The CDR3: CASSRDRGVRYGYTF. CDR3 nucleotide sequence: TGCGCCAGCAGCCGGGACAGGGGTGTACGGTATGGCTACACCTTC. V is TRBV4-1 and J is TRBJ1-2; TRBD1 aligns across 10 bases. V shed 4 bases and J 5 bases; nucleotides not matched to a gene: 7. CDR1 is MGHRA, CDR2 YSYEKL, per germline. This CDR3 comprises 15 residues.

The chain uses TRBV11-2 and TRBJ2-5, with 11 bases aligning to TRBD2. V shed 2 bases, J shed 5 bases, and the junction held 7 bases outside the gene matches. Germline CDR1 SGHAT, CDR2 FQNNGV. The CDR3 loop spans 16 amino acids. This CDR3 is CASSLTSGGLLETQYF. The CDR3 region has the DNA TGTGCCAGCAGCTTAACTAGCGGGGGCCTTCTTGAGACCCAGTACTTC.

The gene calls are TRBV5-1 and TRBJ2-1; D may be TRBD1 (8 bases). Germline V gives CDR1 SGHRS, CDR2 YFSETQ. The CDR3 length is 15 residues. Deletions cut 3 bases from V and 8 bases from J, with 18 bases between. CDR3 sequence: CASSSRLQGGDEQFF. CDR3 nucleotide sequence: TGCGCCAGCAGCTCCCGATTACAGGGGGGGGATGAGCAGTTCTTC.

The gene calls are TRBV30 and TRBJ2-3; D unresolved. The V end was cut by 5 bases, the J end by 4 bases, with 22 bases between. CDR1 and CDR2 (germline): GTSNPN, SVGIG (reference sequence). This CDR3 is 16 amino acids long. The CDR3 region has the DNA TGTGCCTGGGGGGTAGGCGGATCTTTCCCCCCAGATACGCAGTATTTT. Its protein is CAWGVGGSFPPDTQYF.

The J gene is TRBJ1-1, the V gene TRBV11-2, with TRBD1 as a possible D gene (6 bases). CDR3 length: 14 residues. Trimming shortened V by 5 bases and J by 2 bases, and 12 bases separated the two germline ends. Looked up from germline, CDR1 is SGHAT and CDR2 is FQNNGV. CDR3 nucleotides: TGTGCCAGCAGCCGGGCACAGGGTAACACTGAAGCTTTCTTT. Translation gives CASSRAQGNTEAFF.

The count of this clone is one. The J gene is TRBJ2-7, the V gene TRBV6-1; a possible D gene is TRBD1 (6 bases). Between the trimmed V and J ends, which lost 1 base and 1 base, there was a span of 11 bases. CDR1 and CDR2 (germline): MNHNS, SASEGT. The CDR3 is made up of 15 amino acids. Written as DNA, the CDR3 is TGTGCCAGCAGTGAAGTATGGGGACAATCCTACGAGCAGTACTTC. Its translation is CASSEVWGQSYEQYF.

This clone was seen a handful of times. The chain couples TRBV18 to TRBJ2-7, with 7 bases lining up with TRBD2. The CDR3 is 14 amino acids. The germline V gene has CDR1 KGHSH and CDR2 LQKENI. Trimming took 3 bases from V and 3 from J; bases not matched to a gene: 5. CDR3 region: CASSPPGRVYEQYF. CDR3 nucleotide sequence: TGTGCCAGCTCACCTCCAGGGAGGGTCTACGAGCAGTACTTC.

The gene calls are TRBV7-7 and TRBJ2-7; D remains unclear. This CDR3 is 14 amino acids long. Germline CDR1 is SSHAT and CDR2 is FNYEAQ (reference sequence). V was clipped by 2 bases and J by 5 bases, with 13 bases between them. The CDR3 region is CASSLSYLGHEQYF. DNA of the CDR3: TGTGCCAGCAGCTTAAGCTATCTTGGCCACGAGCAGTACTTC.

The chain links TRBV7-8 to TRBJ1-1; no clear D. The CDR3 consists of 13 residues. The germline V gene has CDR1 SGHVS and CDR2 FQNEAQ. Deletions cut 1 base from V and 3 bases from J, with 6 bases between. The CDR3 spells CASSLDGYTEAFF. The CDR3 nucleotides are TGTGCCAGCAGCTTAGATGGGTACACTGAAGCTTTCTTT. Full variable domain (outside the CDR3, taken from reference TRBV7-8 and TRBJ1-1): GAGVSQSPRYKVAKRGQDVALRCDPISGHVSLFWYQQALGQGPEFLTYFQNEAQLDKSGLPSDRFFAERPEGSVSTLKIQRTQQEDSAVYLCASSLDGYTEAFFGQGTRLTVV.

The rearrangement uses TRBV7-9 and TRBJ2-7; 9 bases fit TRBD1. V trimming: 6 bases; J trimming: 2 bases; junction bases outside the gene matches: 20. CDR1 is SEHNR and CDR2 is FQNEAQ in the germline V gene (reference sequence). The CDR3 length is 19 residues. CDR3 sequence (DNA): TGTGCCAGCAGGGAATTGGTCCCGGGACAGGGAATCCACCCCTACGAGCAGTACTTC. It is translated as CASRELVPGQGIHPYEQYF. The variable domain in full, with the rest retrieved from reference TRBV7-9 and TRBJ2-7, is DTGVSQNPRHKITKRGQNVTFRCDPISEHNRLYWYRQTLGQGPEFLTYFQNEAQLEKSRLLSDRFSAERPKGSFSTLEIQRTEQGDSAMYLCASRELVPGQGIHPYEQYFGPGTRLTVT.

The DNA for the CDR3 is TGTGCCAGCAGCTTTTGGAATGAGCAGTTCTTC. The encoded protein is CASSFWNEQFF. The V and J genes are TRBV7-9 and TRBJ2-1; D unclear. The germline V and J ends were trimmed by 3 bases and 7 bases, with 4 bases remaining between them. CDR1 and CDR2 from the germline V gene are SEHNR and FQNEAQ (reference sequence). This CDR3 has 11 amino acids.

The chain uses TRBV19 and TRBJ2-6; D is unresolved. The V end lost 9 bases, the J end lost 0 bases, and 15 bases lay between the germline ends. CDR1 LNHDA and CDR2 SQIVND come from the germline V gene (reference sequence). The CDR3 is 16 residues long. Here the CDR3 reads CASEKFLTSGANVLTF. CDR3 coding DNA: TGTGCCAGCGAGAAATTTCTGACCTCTGGGGCCAACGTCCTGACTTTC.

The chain combines TRBV19 with TRBJ1-2; D unclear. The CDR3 spans 12 residues. V gave up 10 bases and J gave up 6 bases, with 15 bases separating them. Germline CDR1 LNHDA, CDR2 SQIVND (reference sequence). This CDR3 reads CATEGAGDGYTF. The CDR3 DNA reads as TGTGCCACCGAGGGAGCTGGAGATGGCTACACCTTC.

The chain combines TRBV7-2 with TRBJ1-5; D is uncertain. The CDR3 covers 14 residues. Germline V gene lookup returns CDR1 SGHTA and CDR2 FQGNSA. Trimming removed 1 base from V and 3 bases from J, with 7 bases in between. The CDR3 DNA reads TGTGCCAGCAGCTTAGTCGGGGTCAATCAGCCCCAGCATTTT. Encoded protein: CASSLVGVNQPQHF.

The chain links TRBV14 to TRBJ2-1; D is possibly TRBD1 (5 bases). This CDR3 spans 14 amino acids. The V gene's germline CDR1 is SGHDN and CDR2 FVKESK. V lost 1 base and J lost 9, with 13 bases in between. As DNA, the CDR3 is TGTGCCAGCAGCCAAGTCAACAGGATACTTGAGCAGTTCTTC. Its protein product is CASSQVNRILEQFF.

This chain connects TRBV28 to TRBJ2-7; 7 bases fit TRBD1. This CDR3 has 15 amino acids. CDR1 MDHEN and CDR2 SYDVKM come from the germline V gene. The ends lost 5 bases at V and 3 bases at J; junction bases unmatched: 10. The CDR3 here is CASSVIQGSNYEQYF. The CDR3 nucleotides are TGTGCCAGCAGTGTAATACAGGGGTCTAACTACGAGCAGTACTTC.

The J gene is TRBJ2-7, the V gene TRBV11-3; the D gene is possibly TRBD2 (6 bases). CDR1 and CDR2 from the germline V gene are SGHNT and YENEEA. The ends were cut back, 5 bases at V and 7 bases at J, with 9 bases in the middle. The CDR3 totals 11 residues. Written as DNA, the CDR3 is TGTGCCAGCAGCCTGGCGGGGGAGCAGTACTTC. This sequence encodes CASSLAGEQYF.

The chain employs TRBV2 and TRBJ1-1, with D perhaps matching TRBD1 (5 bases). This CDR3 has 12 amino acids. Per the germline V gene, CDR1 is SNHLY and CDR2 is FYNNEI. The germline V and J ends were trimmed by 6 bases and 1 base, with 6 bases remaining between them. CDR3 DNA sequence: TGTGCCAGCAGGGGGGGGAACACTGAAGCTTTCTTT. This translates into CASRGGNTEAFF.

The gene calls are TRBV19 and TRBJ1-1; no clear D gene. Per the germline V gene, CDR1 is LNHDA and CDR2 is SQIVND (reference sequence). The CDR3 consists of 14 residues. V lost 1 base and J 4 bases, leaving 10 bases between the germline ends. CDR3 sequence reads: CASSIAGMRTEAFF. As DNA, the CDR3 is TGTGCCAGTAGTATAGCGGGGATGCGCACTGAAGCTTTCTTT. The whole variable domain, remainder taken from reference TRBV19 and TRBJ1-1, is DGGITQSPKYLFRKEGQNVTLSCEQNLNHDAMYWYRQDPGQGLRLIYYSQIVNDFQKGDIAEGYSVSREKKESFPLTVTSAQKNPTAFYLCASSIAGMRTEAFFGQGTRLTVV.